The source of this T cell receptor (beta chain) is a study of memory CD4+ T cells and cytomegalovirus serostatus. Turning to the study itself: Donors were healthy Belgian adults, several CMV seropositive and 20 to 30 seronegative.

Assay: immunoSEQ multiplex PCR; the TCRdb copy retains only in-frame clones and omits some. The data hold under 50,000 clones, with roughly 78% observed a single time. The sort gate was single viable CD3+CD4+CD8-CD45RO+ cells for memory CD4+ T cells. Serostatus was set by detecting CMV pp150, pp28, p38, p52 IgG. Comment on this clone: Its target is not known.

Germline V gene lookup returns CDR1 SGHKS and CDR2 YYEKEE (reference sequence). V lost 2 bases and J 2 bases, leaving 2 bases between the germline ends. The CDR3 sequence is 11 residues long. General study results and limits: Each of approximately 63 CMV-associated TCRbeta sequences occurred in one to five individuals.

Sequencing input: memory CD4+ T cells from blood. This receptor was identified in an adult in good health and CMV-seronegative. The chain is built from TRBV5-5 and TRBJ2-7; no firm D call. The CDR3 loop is CASSLTYEQYF. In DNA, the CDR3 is TGTGCCAGCAGCTTAACCTACGAGCAGTACTTC.